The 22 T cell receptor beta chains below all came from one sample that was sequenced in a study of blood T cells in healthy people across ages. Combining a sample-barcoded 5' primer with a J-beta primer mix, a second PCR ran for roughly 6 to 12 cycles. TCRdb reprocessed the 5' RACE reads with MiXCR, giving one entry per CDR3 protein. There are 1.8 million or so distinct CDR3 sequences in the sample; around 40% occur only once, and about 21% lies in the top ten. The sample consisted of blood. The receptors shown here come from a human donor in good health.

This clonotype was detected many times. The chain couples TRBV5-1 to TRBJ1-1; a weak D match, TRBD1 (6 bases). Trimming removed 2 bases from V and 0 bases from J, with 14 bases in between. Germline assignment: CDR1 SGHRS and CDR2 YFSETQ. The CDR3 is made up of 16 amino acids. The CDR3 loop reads CASSLIGGHLNTEAFF. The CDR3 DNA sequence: TGCGCCAGCAGCTTAATCGGGGGCCATCTGAACACTGAAGCTTTCTTT. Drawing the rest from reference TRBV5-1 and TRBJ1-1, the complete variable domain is KAGVTQTPRYLIKTRGQQVTLSCSPISGHRSVSWYQQTPGQGLQFLFEYFSETQRNKGNFPGRFSGRQFSNSRSEMNVSTLELGDSALYLCASSLIGGHLNTEAFFGQGTRLTVV.

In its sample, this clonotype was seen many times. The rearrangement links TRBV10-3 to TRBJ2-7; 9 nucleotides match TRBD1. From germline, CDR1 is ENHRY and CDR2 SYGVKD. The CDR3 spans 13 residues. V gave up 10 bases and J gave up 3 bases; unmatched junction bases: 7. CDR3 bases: TGTGCCACCTCGGGACAGGGACTCTACGAGCAGTACTTC. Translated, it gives CATSGQGLYEQYF.

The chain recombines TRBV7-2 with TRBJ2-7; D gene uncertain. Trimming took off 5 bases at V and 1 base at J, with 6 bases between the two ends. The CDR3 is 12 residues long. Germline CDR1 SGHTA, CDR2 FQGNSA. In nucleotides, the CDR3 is TGTGCCAGCAGCCCTTGGTCCTACGAGCAGTACTTC. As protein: CASSPWSYEQYF.

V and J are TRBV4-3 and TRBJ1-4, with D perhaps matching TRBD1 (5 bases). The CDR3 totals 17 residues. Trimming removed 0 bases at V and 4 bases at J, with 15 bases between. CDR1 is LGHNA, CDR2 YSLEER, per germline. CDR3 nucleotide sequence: TGCGCCAGCAGCCAAGATCGACATGGGGCAGATAATGAAAAACTGTTTTTT. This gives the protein CASSQDRHGADNEKLFF.

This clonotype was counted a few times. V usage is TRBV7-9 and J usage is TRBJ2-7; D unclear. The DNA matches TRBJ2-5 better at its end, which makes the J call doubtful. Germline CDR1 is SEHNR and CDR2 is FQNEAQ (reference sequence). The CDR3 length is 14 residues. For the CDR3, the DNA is TGTGCCAGCAGCTTCCAGGCTCGGGCAGAGACCCAGTACTTC. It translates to CASSFQARAETQYF.

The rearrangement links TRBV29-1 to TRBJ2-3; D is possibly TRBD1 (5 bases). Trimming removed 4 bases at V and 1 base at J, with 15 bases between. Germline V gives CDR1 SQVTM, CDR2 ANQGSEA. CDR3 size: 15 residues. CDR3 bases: TGCAGCGTTGGGGGAATGACAGCGCGCACAGATACGCAGTATTTT. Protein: CSVGGMTARTDTQYF.

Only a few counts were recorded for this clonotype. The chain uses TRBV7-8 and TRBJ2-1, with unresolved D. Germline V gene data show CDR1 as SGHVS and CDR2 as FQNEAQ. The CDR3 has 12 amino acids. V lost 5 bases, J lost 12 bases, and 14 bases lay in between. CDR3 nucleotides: TGTGCCAGCAGCACAACCGGGTCCGCGCAGTTCTTC. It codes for CASSTTGSAQFF.

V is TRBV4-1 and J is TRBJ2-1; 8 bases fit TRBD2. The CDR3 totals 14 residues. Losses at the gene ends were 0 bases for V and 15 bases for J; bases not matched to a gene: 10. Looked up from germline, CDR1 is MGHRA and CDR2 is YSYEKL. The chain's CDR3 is CASSQEWLAGTGFF. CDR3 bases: TGCGCCAGCAGCCAAGAGTGGCTAGCGGGCACCGGGTTCTTC.

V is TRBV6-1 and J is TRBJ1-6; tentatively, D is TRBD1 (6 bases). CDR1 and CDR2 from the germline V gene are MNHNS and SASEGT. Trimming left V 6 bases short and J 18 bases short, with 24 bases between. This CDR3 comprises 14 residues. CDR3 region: CASSLEGTGTNPHF. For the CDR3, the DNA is TGTGCCAGCAGCTTAGAGGGGACCGGGACAAACCCCCACTTT.

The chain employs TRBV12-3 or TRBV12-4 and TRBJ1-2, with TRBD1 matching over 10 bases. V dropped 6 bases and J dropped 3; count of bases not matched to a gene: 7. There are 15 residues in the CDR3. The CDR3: CASSPTGGRDYGYTF. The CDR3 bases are TGTGCCAGCAGCCCGACAGGGGGCCGAGACTATGGCTACACCTTC.

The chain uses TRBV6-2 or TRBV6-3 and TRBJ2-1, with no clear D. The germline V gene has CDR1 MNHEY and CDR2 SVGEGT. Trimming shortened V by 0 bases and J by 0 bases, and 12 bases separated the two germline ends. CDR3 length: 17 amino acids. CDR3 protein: CASSYSWRSSSYNEQFF. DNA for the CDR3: TGTGCCAGCAGTTACTCCTGGCGCTCTAGCTCCTACAATGAGCAGTTCTTC.

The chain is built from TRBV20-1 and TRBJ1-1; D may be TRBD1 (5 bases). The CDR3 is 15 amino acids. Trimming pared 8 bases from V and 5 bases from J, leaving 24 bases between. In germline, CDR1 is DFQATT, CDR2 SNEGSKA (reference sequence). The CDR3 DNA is TGCAGTTCCTTTCGTCCCAGGGTGTTTGTGACTGAAGCTTTCTTT. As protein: CSSFRPRVFVTEAFF.

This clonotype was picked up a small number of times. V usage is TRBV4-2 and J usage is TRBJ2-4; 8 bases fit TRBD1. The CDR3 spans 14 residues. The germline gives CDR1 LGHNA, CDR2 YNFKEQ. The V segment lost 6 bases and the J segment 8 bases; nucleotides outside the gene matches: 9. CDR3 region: CASSQTGTGHIQYF. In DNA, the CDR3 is TGTGCCAGCAGTCAAACTGGGACAGGACACATTCAGTACTTC.

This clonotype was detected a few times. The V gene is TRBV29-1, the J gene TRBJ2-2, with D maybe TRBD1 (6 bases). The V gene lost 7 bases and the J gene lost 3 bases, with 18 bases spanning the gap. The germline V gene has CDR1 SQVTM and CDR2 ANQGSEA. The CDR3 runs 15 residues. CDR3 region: CSAGDWGRDTGELFF. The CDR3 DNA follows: TGCAGCGCCGGAGATTGGGGGCGAGACACCGGGGAGCTGTTTTTT.

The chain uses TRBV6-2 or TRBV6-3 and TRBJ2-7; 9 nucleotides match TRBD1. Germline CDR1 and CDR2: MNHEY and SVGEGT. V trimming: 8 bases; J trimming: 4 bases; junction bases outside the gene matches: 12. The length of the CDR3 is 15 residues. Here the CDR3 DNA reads TGTGCCAGCGGCCCCCCGGGACAGGGATATTACGAGCAGTACTTC. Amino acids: CASGPPGQGYYEQYF.

The CDR3 region has the DNA TGTGCCAGCACCATAGGGACTAGCGGGGGGTACAATGAGCAGTACTTC. Its protein product is CASTIGTSGGYNEQYF. The J gene is TRBJ2-7, the V gene TRBV6-6, with 15 bases fitting TRBD2. CDR1 is MNHNY and CDR2 is SVGAGI in the germline V gene (reference sequence). CDR3 length: 16 amino acids. Trimming took 7 bases from V and 7 from J; bases not matched to a gene: 11.

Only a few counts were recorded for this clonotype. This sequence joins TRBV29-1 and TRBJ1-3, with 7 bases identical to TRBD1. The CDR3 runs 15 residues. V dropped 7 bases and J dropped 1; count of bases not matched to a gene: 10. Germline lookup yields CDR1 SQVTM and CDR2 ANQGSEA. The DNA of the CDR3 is TGCAGCGGGCTGGATACAGGGGATTCTGGAAACACCATATATTTT. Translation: CSGLDTGDSGNTIYF.

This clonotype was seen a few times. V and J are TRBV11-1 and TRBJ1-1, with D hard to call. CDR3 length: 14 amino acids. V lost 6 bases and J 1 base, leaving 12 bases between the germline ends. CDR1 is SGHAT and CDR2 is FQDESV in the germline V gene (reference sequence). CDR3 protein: CASRRQAENTEAFF. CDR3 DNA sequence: TGTGCCAGCAGGCGCCAAGCGGAGAACACTGAAGCTTTCTTT.

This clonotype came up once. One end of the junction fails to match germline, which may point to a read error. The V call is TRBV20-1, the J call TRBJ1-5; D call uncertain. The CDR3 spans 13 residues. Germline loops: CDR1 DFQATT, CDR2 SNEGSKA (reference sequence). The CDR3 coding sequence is TGCGGTGCCGTTGCAGATAGCAATCAGCCCCAGCATTTT. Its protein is CGAVADSNQPQHF.

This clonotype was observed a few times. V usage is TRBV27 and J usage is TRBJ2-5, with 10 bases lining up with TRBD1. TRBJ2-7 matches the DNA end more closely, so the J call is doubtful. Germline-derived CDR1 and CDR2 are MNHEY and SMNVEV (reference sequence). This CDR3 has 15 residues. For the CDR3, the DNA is TGTGCCAGCAGTGACGGACAGGGGGTTAGGTACGAGCAGTACTTC. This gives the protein CASSDGQGVRYEQYF.

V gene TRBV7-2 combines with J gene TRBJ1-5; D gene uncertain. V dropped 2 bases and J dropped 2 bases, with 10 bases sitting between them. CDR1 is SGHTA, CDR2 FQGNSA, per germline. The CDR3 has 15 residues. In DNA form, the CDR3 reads TGTGCCAGCAGCTTATCAACCCCAGGCAATCAGCCCCAGCATTTT. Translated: CASSLSTPGNQPQHF.

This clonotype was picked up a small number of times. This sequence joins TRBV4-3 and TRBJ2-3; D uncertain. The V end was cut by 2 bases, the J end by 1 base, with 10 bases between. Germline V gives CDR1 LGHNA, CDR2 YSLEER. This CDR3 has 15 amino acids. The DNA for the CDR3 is TGCGCCAGCAGCCAATATTCGGTCCGCACAGATACGCAGTATTTT. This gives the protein CASSQYSVRTDTQYF.